This T cell receptor (beta chain) was recovered during a study of Graves' ophthalmopathy and Graves' hyperthyroidism. Study results and limitations: A 13-signature model separated ophthalmopathy from stable hyperthyroidism, reaching approximately 88% sensitivity and 81.08% specificity cross-validated. The majority of expanded thyroid clonotypes above 0.001 frequency also occurred in blood.

Scientists amplified the TCR beta CDR3 regions from RNA transcripts. An initial RT-PCR round employing HTBI primers preceded a second-round multiplex PCR. TCRdb analysed the multiplex PCR reads with MiXCR anew, one entry per CDR3 protein. The sample holds 620,000 or so distinct CDR3 sequences; about 20% are singletons and the top ten take about 6.6%. The CDR3 sequence is 14 residues long. Per the germline V gene, CDR1 is MGHDK and CDR2 is SYGVNS. V lost 5 bases, J lost 2 bases, and 5 bases stayed unmatched. This clonotype was seen repeatedly, ten times or more. Its target is unknown. Orbital computed tomography, together with clinical symptoms, serum thyroxine, TRAb and thyroid ultrasound, was used for diagnosis. The starting material, 10 ml of fresh peripheral blood, provided the PBMCs.

Sequencing was performed on peripheral blood. The receptor was derived from a woman between 18 and 30 years old with stable Graves' hyperthyroidism. Some clones in this sample may be carry-over from other donors' samples. The gene calls are TRBV25-1 and TRBJ2-7; 8 bases match TRBD2. In DNA, the CDR3 is TGTGCCAGCAGTCAGGCGGGGGGCACCTACGAGCAGTACTTC. This codes for CASSQAGGTYEQYF.